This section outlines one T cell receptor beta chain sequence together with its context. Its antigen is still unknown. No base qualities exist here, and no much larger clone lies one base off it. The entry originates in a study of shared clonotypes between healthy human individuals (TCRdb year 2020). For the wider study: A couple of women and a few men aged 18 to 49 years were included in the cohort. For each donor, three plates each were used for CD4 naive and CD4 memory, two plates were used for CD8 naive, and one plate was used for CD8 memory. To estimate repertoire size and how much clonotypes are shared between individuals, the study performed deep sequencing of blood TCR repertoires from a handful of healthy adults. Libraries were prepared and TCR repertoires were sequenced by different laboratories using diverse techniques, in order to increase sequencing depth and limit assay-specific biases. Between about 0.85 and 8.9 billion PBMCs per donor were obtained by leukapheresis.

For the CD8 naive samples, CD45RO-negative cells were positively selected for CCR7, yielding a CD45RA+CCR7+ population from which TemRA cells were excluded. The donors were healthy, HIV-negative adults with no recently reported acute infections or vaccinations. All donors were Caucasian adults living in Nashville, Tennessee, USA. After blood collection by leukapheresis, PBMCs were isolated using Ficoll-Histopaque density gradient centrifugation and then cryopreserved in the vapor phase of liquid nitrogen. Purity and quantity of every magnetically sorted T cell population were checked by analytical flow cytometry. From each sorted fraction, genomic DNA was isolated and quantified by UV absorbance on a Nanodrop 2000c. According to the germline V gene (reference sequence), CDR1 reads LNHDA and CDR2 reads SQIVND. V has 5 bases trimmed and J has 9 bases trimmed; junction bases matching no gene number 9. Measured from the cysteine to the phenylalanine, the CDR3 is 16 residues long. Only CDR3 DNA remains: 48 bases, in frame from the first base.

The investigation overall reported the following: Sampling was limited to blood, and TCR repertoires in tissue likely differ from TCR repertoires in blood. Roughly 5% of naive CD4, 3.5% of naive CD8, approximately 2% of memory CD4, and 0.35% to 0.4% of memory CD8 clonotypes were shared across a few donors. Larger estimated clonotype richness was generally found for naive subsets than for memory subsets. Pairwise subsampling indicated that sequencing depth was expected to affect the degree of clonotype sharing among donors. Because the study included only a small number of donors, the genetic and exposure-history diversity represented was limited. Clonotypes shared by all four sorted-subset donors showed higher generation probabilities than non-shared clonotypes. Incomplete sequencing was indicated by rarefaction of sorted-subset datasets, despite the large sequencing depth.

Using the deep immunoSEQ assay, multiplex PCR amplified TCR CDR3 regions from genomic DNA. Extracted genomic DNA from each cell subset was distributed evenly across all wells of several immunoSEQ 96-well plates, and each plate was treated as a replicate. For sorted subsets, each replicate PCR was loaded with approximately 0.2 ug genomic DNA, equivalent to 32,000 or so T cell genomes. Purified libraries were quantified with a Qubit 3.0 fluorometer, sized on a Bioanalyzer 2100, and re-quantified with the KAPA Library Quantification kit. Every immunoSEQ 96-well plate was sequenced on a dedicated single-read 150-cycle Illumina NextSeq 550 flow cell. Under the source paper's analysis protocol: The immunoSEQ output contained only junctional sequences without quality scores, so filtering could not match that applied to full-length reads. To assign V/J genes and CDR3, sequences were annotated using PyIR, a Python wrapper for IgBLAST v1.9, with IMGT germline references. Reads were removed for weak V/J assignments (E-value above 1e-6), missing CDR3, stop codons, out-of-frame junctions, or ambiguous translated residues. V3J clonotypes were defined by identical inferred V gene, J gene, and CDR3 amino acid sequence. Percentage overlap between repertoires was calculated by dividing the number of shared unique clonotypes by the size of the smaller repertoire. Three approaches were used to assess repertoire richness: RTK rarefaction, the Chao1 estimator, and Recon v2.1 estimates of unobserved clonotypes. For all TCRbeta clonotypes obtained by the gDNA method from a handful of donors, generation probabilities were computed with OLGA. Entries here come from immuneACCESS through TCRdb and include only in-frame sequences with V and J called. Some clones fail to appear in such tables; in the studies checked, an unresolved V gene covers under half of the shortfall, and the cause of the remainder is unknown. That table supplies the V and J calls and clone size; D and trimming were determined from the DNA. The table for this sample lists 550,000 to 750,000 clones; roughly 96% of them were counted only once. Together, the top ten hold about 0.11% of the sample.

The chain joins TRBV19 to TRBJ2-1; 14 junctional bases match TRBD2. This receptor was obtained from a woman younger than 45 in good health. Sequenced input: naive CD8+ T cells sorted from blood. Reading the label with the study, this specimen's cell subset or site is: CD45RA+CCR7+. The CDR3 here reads CASSELGLAGVSEQFF. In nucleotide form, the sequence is TGTGCCAGTAGTGAACTGGGACTAGCGGGAGTTAGTGAGCAGTTCTTC.